This T cell receptor beta chain originates from a study of cytomegalovirus exposure and HLA in healthy donors. This CDR3 comprises 14 residues. Germline V gives CDR1 SGHTA, CDR2 FQGTGA. Trimming removed 5 bases from V and 3 bases from J, with 11 bases in between. 13 Jbeta primers and 60 Vbeta primers were used for the PCR. The data were produced by immunoSEQ multiplex PCR, yet TCRdb's version contains in-frame clones alone and is incomplete. The sample includes just under 250,000 clones, 82% seen only once; the top ten take more than 5%. This clonotype was obtained from a woman aged 40 to 50 in good health and CMV-seropositive. The genes are TRBV7-3 and TRBJ2-1; D is unresolved. The sample was PBMCs. The CDR3 nucleotides read TGTGCCAGCAGCGATCGAAACAGCTACAATGAGCAGTTCTTC. Its translation is CASSDRNSYNEQFF.